These T cell receptor beta chains were read from a single sample in a study of cytomegalovirus exposure and HLA in healthy donors. Only in-frame clones appear in the TCRdb table, and some are missing; sequencing was by immunoSEQ multiplex PCR. The sample contains 150,000 to 200,000 clones, approximately 71% of which appear only once. The sample comprised PBMCs. The source of these receptors is a woman aged 18-30 years in good health and CMV-seropositive. Each CDR3 is given without its conserved first and last residue. Clone size is shown for a subset of rows, as once, few, many or a class of expanded clone.

ASSLGGRANQPQH | TRBJ1-5 | TRBV7-2 | .
ASSLGPESVAQY | TRBJ2-5 | TRBV5-1 | .
ASSHRIISGNTIY | TRBJ1-3 | TRBV6-1 | few
ASSRGQGENTEAF | TRBJ1-1 | TRBV7-9 | .
ASIRSERNTGELF | TRBJ2-2 | TRBV2 | .
ASSVDSAIRISPLH | TRBJ1-6 | TRBV6-1 | .
ASMPQTGGSFGTGELF | TRBJ2-2 | TRBV27 | .
ASSAGLAGGWSETQY | TRBJ2-5 | TRBV7-3 | .
ASSLVVNTEAF | TRBJ1-1 | TRBV7-3 | .
ASSPWVAVNTEAF | TRBJ1-1 | TRBV7-2 | .
AWSATGATEAF | TRBJ1-1 | TRBV30 | .
ASSDLNRATNEKLF | TRBJ1-4 | TRBV2 | few
ASSPLYEQY | TRBJ2-7 | TRBV18 | .
ASSQQGQGARSPLH | TRBJ1-6 | TRBV4-1 | once
ASSPPDGKNTEAF | TRBJ1-1 | TRBV27 | .
ASSPGTDYQPQH | TRBJ1-5 | TRBV18 | .
ASSLWTGISYEQY | TRBJ2-7 | TRBV5-1 | few
ASSLEGGRQPQH | TRBJ1-5 | TRBV5-1 | .
ASRGTSGRDGYEQY | TRBJ2-7 | TRBV6-6 | .
ASSKTATNTEAF | TRBJ1-1 | TRBV27 | .
SGRQGMNTEAF | TRBJ1-1 | TRBV29-1 | .
ASSLPGQVTGGPQH | TRBJ1-5 | TRBV27 | .
ASSFAWSSYNEQF | TRBJ2-1 | TRBV28 | .
ASSQDPTRTFTGELF | TRBJ2-2 | TRBV4-2 | few
ASSPKGSGGPATNEQF | TRBJ2-1 | TRBV4-2 | .
ASSIRQPQALH | TRBJ1-6 | TRBV6-5 | once
ASSSGLPYNEQF | TRBJ2-1 | TRBV9 | .
ASSRRLADNEQF | TRBJ2-1 | TRBV18 | .
ASSEFMQGYGYT | TRBJ1-2 | TRBV10-2 | .
ASSYSKGVNEKLF | TRBJ1-4 | TRBV6-6 | .
ASSGAGTGGQQPQH | TRBJ1-5 | TRBV18 | .